These 20 T cell receptor beta chains share one sample of origin, sequenced in a study of blood T cell repertoires in COVID-19. Clones were sequenced by immunoSEQ multiplex PCR, and TCRdb holds only the in-frame ones, with some missing. This table holds 88,000 or so clones, over 75% found once. Sequenced sample: peripheral blood. Receptors were obtained from a man in his sixties with acute or convalescent COVID-19.

The V gene is TRBV11-3, the J gene TRBJ2-1; the match to TRBD2 covers 7 bases. CDR1 and CDR2 from the germline V gene are SGHNT and YENEEA. V dropped 5 bases and J dropped 7; count of bases not matched to a gene: 2. The CDR3 consists of 12 residues. The CDR3 coding sequence is TGTGCCAGCAGCAAAGCGGGGAATGAGCAGTTCTTC. Translation: CASSKAGNEQFF.

The CDR3 nucleotides are TGTGCCAGCAAAAGACAGGGGGCAGGCACTGAAGCTTTCTTT. Its translation is CASKRQGAGTEAFF. This chain links TRBV11-2 with TRBJ1-1; TRBD1 agrees at 10 bases. The V segment lost 7 bases and the J segment 4 bases; nucleotides outside the gene matches: 6. The CDR3 is 14 residues long. Germline CDR1 reads SGHAT; CDR2 reads FQNNGV.

The CDR3 bases are TGTGCCAGCAGCTTGGCATTCAACTATGGCTACACCTTC. Its translation is CASSLAFNYGYTF. V usage is TRBV13 and J usage is TRBJ1-2, with D uncertain. Trimming shortened V by 3 bases and J by 2 bases, and 7 bases separated the two germline ends. The CDR3 has 13 residues. Germline loops: CDR1 PRHDT, CDR2 FYEKMQ (reference sequence).

The rearrangement links TRBV18 to TRBJ1-2, with 10 bases lining up with TRBD1. The CDR3 length is 16 residues. V lost 0 bases, J lost 5 bases, and 6 bases stayed unmatched. Germline V gene data show CDR1 as KGHSH and CDR2 as LQKENI. The CDR3 loop reads CASSPPGTGEEYGYTF. The CDR3 DNA follows: TGTGCCAGCTCACCACCAGGGACAGGGGAGGAATATGGCTACACCTTC.

The chain carries TRBV18 and TRBJ2-7, with D possibly being TRBD2 (6 bases). Germline lookup yields CDR1 KGHSH and CDR2 LQKENI. The ends were cut back, 4 bases at V and 5 bases at J, with 12 bases in the middle. This CDR3 region has 13 residues. CDR3 protein: CASSLREINEQYF. The CDR3 DNA follows: TGTGCCAGCTCACTTCGGGAGATAAACGAGCAGTACTTC.

This clone was observed a handful of times. The chain links TRBV11-1 to TRBJ2-2; a weak D match, TRBD2 (7 bases). The CDR3 is 15 residues long. The V gene's germline CDR1 is SGHAT and CDR2 FQDESV (reference sequence). V gave up 2 bases and J gave up 6 bases, with 13 bases separating them. As DNA, the CDR3 is TGTGCCAGCAGCTTAACGGGGGGCCTTGCCGGGGAGCTGTTTTTT. Its translation: CASSLTGGLAGELFF.

The chain carries TRBV5-1 and TRBJ2-5, with a possible D match to TRBD1 (5 bases). CDR1 and CDR2 (germline): SGHRS, YFSETQ. The CDR3 is 16 amino acids. V lost 1 base to trimming and J lost 2 bases, with 15 bases between them. CDR3 sequence reads: CASSLHLTAKQETQYF. CDR3 sequence (DNA): TGCGCCAGCAGCTTGCACTTGACAGCTAAACAAGAGACCCAGTACTTC.

The chain uses TRBV6-5 and TRBJ1-2, with TRBD1 identical over 8 bases. The CDR3 has 15 amino acids. Germline CDR1 and CDR2: MNHEY and SVGAGI. Trimming removed 7 bases from V and 1 base from J; junction bases left unmatched: 8. CDR3 region: CASTNTGGGNYGYTF. The CDR3 DNA follows: TGTGCCAGCACTAATACAGGGGGTGGTAACTATGGCTACACCTTC.

This chain links TRBV4-1 with TRBJ2-7; 10 bases line up with TRBD1. The J segment lost 6 bases and the V segment lost 5 bases, leaving 7 bases of the junction unmatched. Germline lookup yields CDR1 MGHRA and CDR2 YSYEKL. The length of the CDR3 is 14 residues. The CDR3 DNA reads as TGCGCCAGCAGCAACCGCGGGACAGGGGTCGAGCAGTACTTC. It is translated as CASSNRGTGVEQYF.

The rearrangement joins TRBV15 to TRBJ2-6, with D maybe TRBD1 (6 bases). Germline CDR1 and CDR2: LNHNV and YYDKDF (reference sequence). The CDR3 has 16 amino acids. The germline V and J ends were trimmed by 4 bases and 2 bases, with 12 bases remaining between them. CDR3 protein: CATSTRGFAGANVLTF. CDR3 DNA sequence: TGTGCCACCAGCACCAGGGGCTTCGCTGGGGCCAACGTCCTGACTTTC. Using reference TRBV15 and TRBJ2-6 for the parts outside the CDR3, the full variable domain is DAMVIQNPRYQVTQFGKPVTLSCSQTLNHNVMYWYQQKSSQAPKLLFHYYDKDFNNEADTPDNFQSRRPNTSFCFLDIRSPGLGDTAMYLCATSTRGFAGANVLTFGAGSRLTVL.

This clone appeared once. The chain combines TRBV11-2 with TRBJ1-1; the match to TRBD1 covers 8 bases. Unmatched junction bases numbered 6, after V lost 2 bases and J lost 7 bases. Germline CDR1 and CDR2: SGHAT and FQNNGV. The CDR3 covers 14 residues. CDR3 region: CASSLRDRGLEAFF. The CDR3 nucleotides read TGTGCCAGCAGCTTAAGAGACAGGGGCCTTGAAGCTTTCTTT. Variable domain in full (rest from reference TRBV11-2 and TRBJ1-1): EAGVAQSPRYKIIEKRQSVAFWCNPISGHATLYWYQQILGQGPKLLIQFQNNGVVDDSQLPKDRFSAERLKGVDSTLKIQPAKLEDSAVYLCASSLRDRGLEAFFGQGTRLTVV.

This chain connects TRBV10-1 to TRBJ2-7, with 11 bases that match TRBD2. With 5 bases clipped from V and 5 bases from J, the junction kept 8 bases outside the gene matches. Germline V gives CDR1 WNHNN, CDR2 SYGVQD (reference sequence). The CDR3 runs to 15 residues. DNA for the CDR3: TGCGCCAGCAGTCCTACCACTAGCGGGAGTGACGAGCAGTACTTC. Translating gives CASSPTTSGSDEQYF.

This chain uses TRBV2 with TRBJ1-5; 9 nucleotides agree with TRBD1. Trimming removed 6 bases from V and 3 bases from J; junction bases left unmatched: 3. This CDR3 comprises 14 residues. Germline V gene sequence: CDR1 SNHLY, CDR2 FYNNEI. DNA of the CDR3: TGTGCCAGCAGAGGGGACAGGGTCAATCAGCCCCAGCATTTT. Translated, it gives CASRGDRVNQPQHF.

The chain has TRBV6-5 and TRBJ2-5; TRBD2 matches 9 bases. This CDR3 contains 15 residues. The J segment lost 5 bases and the V segment lost 5 bases, leaving 9 bases of the junction unmatched. Looked up from germline, CDR1 is MNHEY and CDR2 is SVGAGI. CDR3: CASSTSREGHETQYF. The CDR3 bases are TGTGCCAGCAGTACCTCGCGGGAGGGCCATGAGACCCAGTACTTC.

The rearrangement links TRBV30 to TRBJ1-5; 8 bases fit TRBD1. The CDR3 has 15 amino acids. CDR1 and CDR2 (germline): GTSNPN, SVGIG (reference sequence). After removal of 2 bases from V and 7 bases from J, the junction contained 10 bases not matched to a gene. The CDR3 spells CAWSTGAGTGQPQHF. The CDR3 DNA reads TGTGCCTGGAGTACGGGGGCAGGGACAGGACAGCCCCAGCATTTT.

The V and J genes are TRBV5-4 and TRBJ2-2, with D perhaps TRBD1 (7 bases). Looked up from germline, CDR1 is SGHNT and CDR2 is YYREEE (reference sequence). The CDR3 is 13 residues long. The V gene lost 6 bases and the J gene lost 7 bases, with 13 bases spanning the gap. CDR3 residues: CASTGGRHGELFF. CDR3 coding DNA: TGTGCCAGCACAGGGGGGCGTCACGGGGAGCTGTTTTTT.

Details on this clone: The same CDR3 also results from other DNA sequences found in this sample. The chain has TRBV19 and TRBJ1-1; weak D call: TRBD1 (6 bases). The CDR3 has 13 residues. Germline assignment: CDR1 LNHDA and CDR2 SQIVND (reference sequence). Trimming took off 6 bases at V and 0 bases at J, with 8 bases between the two ends. CDR3 protein: CASSQGMNTEAFF. Written as DNA, the CDR3 is TGTGCCAGTAGCCAGGGGATGAACACTGAAGCTTTCTTT.

The chain links TRBV18 to TRBJ1-2, with D perhaps TRBD1 (6 bases). This CDR3 has 13 residues. Trimming shortened V by 3 bases and J by 1 base, and 6 bases separated the two germline ends. Germline-derived CDR1 and CDR2 are KGHSH and LQKENI. This CDR3 is CASSPDSNYGYTF. The CDR3 coding sequence is TGTGCCAGCTCACCGGACAGTAACTATGGCTACACCTTC.

This clone appeared many times. J is TRBJ2-3 and V is TRBV10-3, with 7 bases identical to TRBD1. Germline CDR1 is ENHRY and CDR2 is SYGVKD. The CDR3 totals 13 residues. Trimming cost V 9 bases and J 0 bases; bases outside gene matches: 3. The CDR3 sequence: CAMKGASTDTQYF. The CDR3 DNA is TGTGCCATGAAGGGGGCTAGCACAGATACGCAGTATTTT.

There are a few counts of this clone. The chain combines TRBV29-1 with TRBJ1-2, with unresolved D. Germline V gives CDR1 SQVTM, CDR2 ANQGSEA. V dropped 7 bases and J dropped 1 base, with 13 bases sitting between them. The CDR3 has 13 amino acids. The CDR3 here is CSASVGSNYGYTF. The CDR3 DNA sequence: TGCAGCGCCTCCGTCGGGAGTAACTATGGCTACACCTTC.